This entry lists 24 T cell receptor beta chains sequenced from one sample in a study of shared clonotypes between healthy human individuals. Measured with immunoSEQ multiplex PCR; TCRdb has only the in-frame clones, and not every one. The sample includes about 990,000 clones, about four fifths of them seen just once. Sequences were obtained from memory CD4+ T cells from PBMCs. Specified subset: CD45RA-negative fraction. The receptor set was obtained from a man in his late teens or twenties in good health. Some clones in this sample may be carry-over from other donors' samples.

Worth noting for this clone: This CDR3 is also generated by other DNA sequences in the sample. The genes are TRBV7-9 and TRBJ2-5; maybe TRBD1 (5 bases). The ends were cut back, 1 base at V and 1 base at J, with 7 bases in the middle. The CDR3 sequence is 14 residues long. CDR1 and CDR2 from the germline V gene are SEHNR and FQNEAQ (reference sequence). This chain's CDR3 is CASSLVTGQETQYF. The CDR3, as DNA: TGTGCCAGCAGCTTAGTCACAGGCCAAGAGACCCAGTACTTC.

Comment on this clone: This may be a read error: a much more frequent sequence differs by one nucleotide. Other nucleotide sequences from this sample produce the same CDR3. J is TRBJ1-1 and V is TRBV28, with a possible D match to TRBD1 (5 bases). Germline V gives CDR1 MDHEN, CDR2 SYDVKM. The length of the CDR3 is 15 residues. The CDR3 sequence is CASRFPGLRNTEAFF. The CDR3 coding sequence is TGTGCCAGCAGATTTCCGGGACTCAGGAACACGGAAGCTTTCTTT. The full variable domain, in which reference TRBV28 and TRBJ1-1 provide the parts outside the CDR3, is DVKVTQSSRYLVKRTGEKVFLECVQDMDHENMFWYRQDPGLGLRLIYFSYDVKMKEKGDIPEGYSVSREKKERFSLILESASTNQTSMYLCASRFPGLRNTEAFFGQGTRLTVV.

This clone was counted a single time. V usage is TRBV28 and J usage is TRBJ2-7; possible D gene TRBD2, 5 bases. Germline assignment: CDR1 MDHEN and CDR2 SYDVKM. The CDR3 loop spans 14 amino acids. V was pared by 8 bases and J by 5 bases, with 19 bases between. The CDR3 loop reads CASGTTRSVNEQYF. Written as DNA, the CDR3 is TGTGCCAGCGGCACCACGCGTAGCGTAAACGAGCAGTACTTC.

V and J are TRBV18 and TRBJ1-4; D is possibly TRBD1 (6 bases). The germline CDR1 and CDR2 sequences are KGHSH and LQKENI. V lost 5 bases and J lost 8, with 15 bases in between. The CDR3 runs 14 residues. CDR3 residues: CASSATGLEEKLFF. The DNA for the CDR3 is TGTGCCAGCTCAGCGACAGGATTAGAAGAAAAACTGTTTTTT.

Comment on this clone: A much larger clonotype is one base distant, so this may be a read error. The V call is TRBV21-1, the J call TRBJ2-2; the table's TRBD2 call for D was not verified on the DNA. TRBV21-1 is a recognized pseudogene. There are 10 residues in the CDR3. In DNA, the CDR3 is TGTGCCGATATTACCGGGGAGCCGTTTTTT. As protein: CADITGEPFF.

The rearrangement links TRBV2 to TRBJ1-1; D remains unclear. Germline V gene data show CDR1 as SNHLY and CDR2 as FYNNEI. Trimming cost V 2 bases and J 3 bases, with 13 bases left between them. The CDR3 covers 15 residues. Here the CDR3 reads CASSEREVGYTEAFF. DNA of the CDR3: TGTGCCAGCAGTGAACGTGAGGTCGGCTACACTGAAGCTTTCTTT.

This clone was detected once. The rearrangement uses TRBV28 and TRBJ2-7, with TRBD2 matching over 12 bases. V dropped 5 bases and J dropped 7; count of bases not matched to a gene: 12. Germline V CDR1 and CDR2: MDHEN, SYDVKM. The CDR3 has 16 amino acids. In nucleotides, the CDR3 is TGTGCCAGCAGTGGCAGGACTAGCGGGGCCATAGGAGAGCAGTACTTC. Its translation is CASSGRTSGAIGEQYF.

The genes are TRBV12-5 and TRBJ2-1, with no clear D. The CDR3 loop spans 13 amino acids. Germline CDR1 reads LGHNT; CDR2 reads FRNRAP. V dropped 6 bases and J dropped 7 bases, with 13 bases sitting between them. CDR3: CASGWGSGNEQFF. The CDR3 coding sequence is TGTGCTAGTGGCTGGGGTAGTGGGAATGAGCAGTTCTTC. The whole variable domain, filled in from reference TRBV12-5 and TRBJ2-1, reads DARVTQTPRHKVTEMGQEVTMRCQPILGHNTVFWYRQTMMQGLELLAYFRNRAPLDDSGMPKDRFSAEMPDATLATLKIQPSEPRDSAVYFCASGWGSGNEQFFGPGTRLTVL.

The CDR3 region is CASSSQAGATGEQFF. In DNA, the CDR3 is TGTGCCAGCAGTTCTCAAGCGGGCGCGACCGGTGAGCAGTTCTTC. The chain links TRBV27 to TRBJ2-1; a weak D match, TRBD2 (6 bases). CDR1 is MNHEY and CDR2 is SMNVEV in the germline V gene (reference sequence). This CDR3 has 15 residues. V lost 4 bases to trimming and J lost 9 bases, with 19 bases between them.

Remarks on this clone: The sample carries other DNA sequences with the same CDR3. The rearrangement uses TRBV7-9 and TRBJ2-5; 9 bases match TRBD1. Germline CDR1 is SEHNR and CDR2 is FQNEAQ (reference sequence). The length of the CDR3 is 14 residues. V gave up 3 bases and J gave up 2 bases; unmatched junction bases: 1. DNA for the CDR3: TGTGCCAGCAGCTTCGGGACAGGGCAAGAGACCCAGTACTTC. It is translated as CASSFGTGQETQYF. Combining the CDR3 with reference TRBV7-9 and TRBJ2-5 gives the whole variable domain DTGVSQNPRHKITKRGQNVTFRCDPISEHNRLYWYRQTLGQGPEFLTYFQNEAQLEKSRLLSDRFSAERPKGSFSTLEIQRTEQGDSAMYLCASSFGTGQETQYFGPGTRLLVL.

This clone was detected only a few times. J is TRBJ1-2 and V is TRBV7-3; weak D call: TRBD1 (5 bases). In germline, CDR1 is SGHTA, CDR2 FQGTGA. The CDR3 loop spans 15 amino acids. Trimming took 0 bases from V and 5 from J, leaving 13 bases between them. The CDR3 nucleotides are TGTGCCAGCAGCTTAACTTCGGGGGATCAGTATGGCTACACCTTC. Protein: CASSLTSGDQYGYTF.

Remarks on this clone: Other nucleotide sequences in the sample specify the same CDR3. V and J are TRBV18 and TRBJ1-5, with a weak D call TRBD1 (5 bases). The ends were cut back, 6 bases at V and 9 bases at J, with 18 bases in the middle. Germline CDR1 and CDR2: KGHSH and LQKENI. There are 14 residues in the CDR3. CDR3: CASSSGTDGSPQHF. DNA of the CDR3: TGTGCCAGCTCGTCCGGGACCGACGGGTCGCCCCAGCATTTT.

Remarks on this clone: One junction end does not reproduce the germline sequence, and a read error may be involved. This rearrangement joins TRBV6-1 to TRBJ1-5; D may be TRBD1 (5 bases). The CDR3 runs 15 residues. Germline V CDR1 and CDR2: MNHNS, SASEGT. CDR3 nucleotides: TGTGCCAGCTGTGATACGGGGCCAAGCAATCAGCCCCAGCATTTT. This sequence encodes CASCDTGPSNQPQHF.

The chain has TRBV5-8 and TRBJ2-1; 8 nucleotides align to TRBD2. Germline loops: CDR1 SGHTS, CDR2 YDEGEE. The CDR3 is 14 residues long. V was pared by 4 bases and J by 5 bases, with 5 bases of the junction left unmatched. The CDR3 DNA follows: TGTGCCAGCAGCCGGATGGGACTAGACAATGAGCAGTTCTTC. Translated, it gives CASSRMGLDNEQFF.

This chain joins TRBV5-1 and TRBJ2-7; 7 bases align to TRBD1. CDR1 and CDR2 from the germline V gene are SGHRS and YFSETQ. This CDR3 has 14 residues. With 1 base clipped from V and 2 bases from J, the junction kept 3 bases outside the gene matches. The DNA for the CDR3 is TGCGCCAGCAGCTTGATGACAGGGACCTACGAGCAGTACTTC. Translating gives CASSLMTGTYEQYF.

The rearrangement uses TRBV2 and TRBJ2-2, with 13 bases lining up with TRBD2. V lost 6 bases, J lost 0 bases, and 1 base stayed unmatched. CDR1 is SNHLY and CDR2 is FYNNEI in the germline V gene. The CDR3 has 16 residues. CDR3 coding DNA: TGTGCCAGCAGAGGACTAGCGGGGGCGAACACCGGGGAGCTGTTTTTT. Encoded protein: CASRGLAGANTGELFF.

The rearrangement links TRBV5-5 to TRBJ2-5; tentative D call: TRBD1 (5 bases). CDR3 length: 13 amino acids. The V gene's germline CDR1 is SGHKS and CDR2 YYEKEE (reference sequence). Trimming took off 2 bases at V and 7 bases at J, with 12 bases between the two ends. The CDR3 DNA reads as TGTGCCAGCAGCTTATCAGGGCTCGGGACCCAGTACTTC. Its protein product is CASSLSGLGTQYF.

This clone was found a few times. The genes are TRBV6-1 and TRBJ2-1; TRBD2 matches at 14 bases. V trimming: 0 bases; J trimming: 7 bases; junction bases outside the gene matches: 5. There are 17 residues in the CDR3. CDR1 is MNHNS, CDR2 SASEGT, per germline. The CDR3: CASSEALRTSGRNEQFF. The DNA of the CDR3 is TGTGCCAGCAGTGAAGCGCTTCGGACTAGCGGGAGGAATGAGCAGTTCTTC.

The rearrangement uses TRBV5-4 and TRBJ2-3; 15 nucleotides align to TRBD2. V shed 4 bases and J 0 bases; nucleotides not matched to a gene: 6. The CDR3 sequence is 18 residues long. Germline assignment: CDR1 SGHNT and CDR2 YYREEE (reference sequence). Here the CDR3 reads CASSLGTSGRPSTDTQYF. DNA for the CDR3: TGTGCCAGCAGCCTGGGGACTAGCGGGAGGCCTAGCACAGATACGCAGTATTTT.

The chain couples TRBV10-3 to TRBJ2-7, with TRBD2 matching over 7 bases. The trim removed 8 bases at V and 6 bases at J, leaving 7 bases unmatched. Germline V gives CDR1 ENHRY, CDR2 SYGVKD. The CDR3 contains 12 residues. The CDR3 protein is CAIGEGSSEQYF. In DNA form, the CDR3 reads TGTGCCATCGGGGAGGGGTCCAGCGAGCAGTACTTC.

The DNA for the CDR3 is TGTGCCAGCAGCTTAGGGAGCGGTATCACAGATACGCAGTATTTT. It codes for CASSLGSGITDTQYF. This chain connects TRBV13 to TRBJ2-3; D might be TRBD2 (5 bases). Germline lookup yields CDR1 PRHDT and CDR2 FYEKMQ (reference sequence). V was pared by 0 bases and J by 2 bases, with 9 bases between. CDR3 length equals 15 residues.

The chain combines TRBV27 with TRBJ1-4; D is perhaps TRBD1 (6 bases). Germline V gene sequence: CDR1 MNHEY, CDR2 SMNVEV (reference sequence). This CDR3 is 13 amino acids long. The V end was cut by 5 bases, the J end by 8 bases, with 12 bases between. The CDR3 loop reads CASSRGQGEKLFF. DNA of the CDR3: TGTGCCAGCAGTCGAGGGCAGGGGGAAAAACTGTTTTTT.

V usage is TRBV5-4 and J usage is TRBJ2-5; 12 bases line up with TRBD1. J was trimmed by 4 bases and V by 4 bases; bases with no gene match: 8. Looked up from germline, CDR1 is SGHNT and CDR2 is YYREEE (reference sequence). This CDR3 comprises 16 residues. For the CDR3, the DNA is TGTGCCAGCAGCGCGCCGGGACAGGGGGCTCGAGAGACCCAGTACTTC. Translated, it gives CASSAPGQGARETQYF.

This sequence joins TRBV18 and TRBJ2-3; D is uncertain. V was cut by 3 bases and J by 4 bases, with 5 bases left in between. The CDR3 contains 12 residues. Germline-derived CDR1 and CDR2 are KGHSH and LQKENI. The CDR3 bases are TGTGCCAGCTCACCGTTCGCAGATACGCAGTATTTT. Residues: CASSPFADTQYF.